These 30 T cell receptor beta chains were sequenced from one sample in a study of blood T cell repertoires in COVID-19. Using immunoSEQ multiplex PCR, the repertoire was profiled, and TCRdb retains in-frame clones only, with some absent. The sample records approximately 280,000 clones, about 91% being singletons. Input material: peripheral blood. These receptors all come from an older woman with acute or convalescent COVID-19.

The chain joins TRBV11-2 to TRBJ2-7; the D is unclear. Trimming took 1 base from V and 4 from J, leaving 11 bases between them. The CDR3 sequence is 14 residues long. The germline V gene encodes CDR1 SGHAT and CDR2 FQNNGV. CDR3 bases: TGTGCCAGCAGCTTAGCTGCGAATAAGTACGAGCAGTACTTC. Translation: CASSLAANKYEQYF.

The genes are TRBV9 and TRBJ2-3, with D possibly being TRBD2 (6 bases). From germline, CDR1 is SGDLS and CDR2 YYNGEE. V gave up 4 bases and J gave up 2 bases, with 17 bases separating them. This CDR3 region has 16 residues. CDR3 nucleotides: TGTGCCAGCAGCCCCGGGCGAGGAGGGGTCACAGATACGCAGTATTTT. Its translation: CASSPGRGGVTDTQYF.

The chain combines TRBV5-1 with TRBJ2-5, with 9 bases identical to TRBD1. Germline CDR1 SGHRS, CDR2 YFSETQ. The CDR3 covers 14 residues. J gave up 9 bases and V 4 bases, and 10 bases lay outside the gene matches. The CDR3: CASSLQGAEGAQYF. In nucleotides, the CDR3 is TGCGCCAGCAGCCTACAGGGGGCAGAAGGAGCCCAGTACTTC.

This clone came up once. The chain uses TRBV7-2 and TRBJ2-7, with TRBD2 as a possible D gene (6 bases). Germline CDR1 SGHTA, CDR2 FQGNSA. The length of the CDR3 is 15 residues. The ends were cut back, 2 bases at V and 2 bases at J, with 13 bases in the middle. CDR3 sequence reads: CASSLSRLATYEQYF. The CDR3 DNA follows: TGTGCCAGCAGCTTAAGTCGGCTAGCGACCTACGAGCAGTACTTC.

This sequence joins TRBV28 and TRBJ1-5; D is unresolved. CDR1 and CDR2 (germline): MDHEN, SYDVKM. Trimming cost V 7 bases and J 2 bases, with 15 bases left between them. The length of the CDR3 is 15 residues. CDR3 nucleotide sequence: TGTGCCAGCACCCTCGGGTTGCCGGGCAATCAGCCCCAGCATTTT. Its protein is CASTLGLPGNQPQHF.

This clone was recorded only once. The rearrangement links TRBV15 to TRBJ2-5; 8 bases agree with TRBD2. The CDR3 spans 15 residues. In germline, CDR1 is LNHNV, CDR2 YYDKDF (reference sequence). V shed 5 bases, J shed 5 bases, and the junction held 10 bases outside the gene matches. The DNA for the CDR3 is TGTGCCACCAGCTCCCTCGGGACTAGTACGGAGACCCAGTACTTC. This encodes CATSSLGTSTETQYF.

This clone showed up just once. CDR3 in DNA: TGTGCCAGCAGCCCCGGGACAAGGGTAGAGGGGGAGCAGTTCTTC. Its translation is CASSPGTRVEGEQFF. The chain uses TRBV7-7 and TRBJ2-1; D perhaps matches TRBD1 (6 bases). Germline loops: CDR1 SSHAT, CDR2 FNYEAQ (reference sequence). V lost 5 bases, J lost 10 bases, and 21 bases lay in between. The CDR3 has 15 amino acids. The whole variable domain, filled in from reference TRBV7-7 and TRBJ2-1, reads GAGVSQSPRYKVTKRGQDVTLRCDPISSHATLYWYQQALGQGPEFLTYFNYEAQPDKSGLPSDRFSAERPEGSISTLTIQRTEQRDSAMYRCASSPGTRVEGEQFFGPGTRLTVL.

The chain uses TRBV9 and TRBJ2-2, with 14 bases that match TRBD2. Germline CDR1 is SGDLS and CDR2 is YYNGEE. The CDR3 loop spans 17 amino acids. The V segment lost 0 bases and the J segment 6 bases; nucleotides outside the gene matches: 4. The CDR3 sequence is CASSVGLAGGQAGELFF. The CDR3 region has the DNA TGTGCCAGCAGCGTAGGACTAGCGGGGGGGCAAGCCGGGGAGCTGTTTTTT.

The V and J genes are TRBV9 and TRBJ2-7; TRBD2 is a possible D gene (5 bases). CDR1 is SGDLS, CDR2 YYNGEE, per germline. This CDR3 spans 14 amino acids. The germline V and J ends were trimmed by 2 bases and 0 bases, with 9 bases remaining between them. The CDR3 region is CASSVGRGSYEQYF. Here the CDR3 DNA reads TGTGCCAGCAGCGTCGGACGGGGCTCCTACGAGCAGTACTTC.

As DNA, the CDR3 is TGCAGCGTGACCGGGACAGGGAGCTCCTACGAGCAGTACTTC. This codes for CSVTGTGSSYEQYF. V and J are TRBV29-1 and TRBJ2-7; 9 nucleotides match TRBD1. Germline CDR1 SQVTM, CDR2 ANQGSEA. Trimming took 6 bases from V and 0 from J; bases not matched to a gene: 6. This CDR3 spans 14 amino acids.

The CDR3 coding sequence is TGTGCCAGCAGATCGAGGACAGGGAACACTGAAGCTTTCTTT. Encoded protein: CASRSRTGNTEAFF. The V gene is TRBV6-5, the J gene TRBJ1-1, with 7 positions matching TRBD1. CDR1 and CDR2 (germline): MNHEY, SVGAGI. The CDR3 length is 14 residues. Losses at the gene ends were 6 bases for V and 1 base for J; bases not matched to a gene: 5.

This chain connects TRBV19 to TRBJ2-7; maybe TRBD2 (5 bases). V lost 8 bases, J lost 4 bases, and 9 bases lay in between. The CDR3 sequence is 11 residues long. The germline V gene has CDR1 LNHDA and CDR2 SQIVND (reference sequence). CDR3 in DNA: TGTGCCAGTTCCGGGGTTTACGAGCAGTACTTC. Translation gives CASSGVYEQYF.

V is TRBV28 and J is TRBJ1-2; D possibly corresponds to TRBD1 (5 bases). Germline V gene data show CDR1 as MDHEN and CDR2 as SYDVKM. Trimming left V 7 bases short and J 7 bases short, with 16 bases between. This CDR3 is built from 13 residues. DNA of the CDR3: TGTGCCAGCAAAACCCCGACAGCGACTGGCTACACCTTC. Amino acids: CASKTPTATGYTF.

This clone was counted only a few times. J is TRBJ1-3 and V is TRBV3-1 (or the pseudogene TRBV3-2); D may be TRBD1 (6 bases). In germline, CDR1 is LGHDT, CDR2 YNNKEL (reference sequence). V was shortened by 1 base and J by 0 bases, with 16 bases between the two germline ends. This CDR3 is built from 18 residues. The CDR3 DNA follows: TGTGCCAGCAGCCAAGTCCCCTCCAGGGGCAACTCTGGAAACACCATATATTTT. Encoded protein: CASSQVPSRGNSGNTIYF.

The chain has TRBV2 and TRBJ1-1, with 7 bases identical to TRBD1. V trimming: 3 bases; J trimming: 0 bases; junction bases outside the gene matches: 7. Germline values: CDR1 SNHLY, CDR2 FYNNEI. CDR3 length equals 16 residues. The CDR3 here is CASSELNRGMNTEAFF. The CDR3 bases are TGTGCCAGCAGTGAGCTAAACAGGGGCATGAACACTGAAGCTTTCTTT.

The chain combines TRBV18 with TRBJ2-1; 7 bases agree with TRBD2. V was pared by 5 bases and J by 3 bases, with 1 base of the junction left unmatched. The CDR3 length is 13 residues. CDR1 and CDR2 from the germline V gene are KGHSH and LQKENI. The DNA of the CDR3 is TGTGCCAGCTCAGGGACTAACTACAATGAGCAGTTCTTC. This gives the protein CASSGTNYNEQFF.

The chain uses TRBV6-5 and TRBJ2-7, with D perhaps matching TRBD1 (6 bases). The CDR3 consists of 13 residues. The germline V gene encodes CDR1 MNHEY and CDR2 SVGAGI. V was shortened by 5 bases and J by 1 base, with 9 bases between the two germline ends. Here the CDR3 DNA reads TGTGCCAGCAGTCCCGGACAGTCCTACGAGCAGTACTTC. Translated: CASSPGQSYEQYF.

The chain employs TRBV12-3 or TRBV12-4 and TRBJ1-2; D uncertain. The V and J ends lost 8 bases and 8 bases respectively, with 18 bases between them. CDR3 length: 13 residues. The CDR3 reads CASSRRVQEGYTF. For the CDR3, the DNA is TGTGCCAGCTCGCGTCGGGTCCAAGAGGGCTACACCTTC.

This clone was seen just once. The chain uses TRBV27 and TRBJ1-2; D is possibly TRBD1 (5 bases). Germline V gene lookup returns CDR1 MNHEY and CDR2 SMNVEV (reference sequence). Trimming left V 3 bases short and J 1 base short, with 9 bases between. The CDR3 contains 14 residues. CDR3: CASSLARDNYGYTF. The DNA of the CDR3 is TGTGCCAGCAGTTTGGCCAGGGATAACTATGGCTACACCTTC.

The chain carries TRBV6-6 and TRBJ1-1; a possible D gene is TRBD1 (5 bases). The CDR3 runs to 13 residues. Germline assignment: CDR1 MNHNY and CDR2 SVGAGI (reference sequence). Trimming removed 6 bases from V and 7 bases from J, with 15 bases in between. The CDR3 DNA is TGTGCCAGCAGGGGGCGAGGAACGGGTGAAGCTTTCTTT. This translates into CASRGRGTGEAFF.

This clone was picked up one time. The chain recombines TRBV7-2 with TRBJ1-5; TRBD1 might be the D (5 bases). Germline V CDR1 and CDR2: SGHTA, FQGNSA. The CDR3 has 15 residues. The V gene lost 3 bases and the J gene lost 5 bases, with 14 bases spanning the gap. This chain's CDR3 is CASSLVTANHQPQHF. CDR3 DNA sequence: TGTGCCAGCAGCTTGGTGACAGCAAACCATCAGCCCCAGCATTTT.

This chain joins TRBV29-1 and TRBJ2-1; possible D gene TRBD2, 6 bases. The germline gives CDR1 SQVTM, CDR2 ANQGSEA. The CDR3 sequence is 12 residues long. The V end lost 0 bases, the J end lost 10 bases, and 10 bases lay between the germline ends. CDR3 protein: CSVEEASVEQFF. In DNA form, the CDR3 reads TGCAGCGTTGAAGAAGCTAGCGTCGAGCAGTTCTTC.

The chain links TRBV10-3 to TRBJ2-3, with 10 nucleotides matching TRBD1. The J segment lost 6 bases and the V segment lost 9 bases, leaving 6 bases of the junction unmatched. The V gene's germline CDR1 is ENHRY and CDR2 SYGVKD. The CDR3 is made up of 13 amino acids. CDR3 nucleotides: TGTGCCATAGCCGGGACAGGGGCGGATACGCAGTATTTT. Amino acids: CAIAGTGADTQYF.

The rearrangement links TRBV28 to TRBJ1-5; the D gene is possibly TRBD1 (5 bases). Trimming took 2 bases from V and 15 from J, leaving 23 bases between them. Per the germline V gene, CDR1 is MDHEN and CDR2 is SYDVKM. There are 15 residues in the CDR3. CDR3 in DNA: TGTGCCAGCAGTTTAGGGGGGAATAGTCATCGAGGAGGGCATTTT. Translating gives CASSLGGNSHRGGHF.

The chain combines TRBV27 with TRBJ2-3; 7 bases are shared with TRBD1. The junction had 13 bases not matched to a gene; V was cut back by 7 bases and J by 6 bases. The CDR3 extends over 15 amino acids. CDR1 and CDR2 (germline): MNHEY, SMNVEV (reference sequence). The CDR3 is CASTTKGAYQDTQYF. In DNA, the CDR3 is TGTGCCAGCACCACGAAGGGGGCCTATCAGGATACGCAGTATTTT.

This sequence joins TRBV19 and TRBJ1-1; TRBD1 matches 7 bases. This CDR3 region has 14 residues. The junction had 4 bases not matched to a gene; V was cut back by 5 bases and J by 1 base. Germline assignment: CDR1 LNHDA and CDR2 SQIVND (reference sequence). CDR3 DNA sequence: TGTGCCAGTAGTCGGAGGGGGCAGAACACTGAAGCTTTCTTT. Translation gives CASSRRGQNTEAFF.

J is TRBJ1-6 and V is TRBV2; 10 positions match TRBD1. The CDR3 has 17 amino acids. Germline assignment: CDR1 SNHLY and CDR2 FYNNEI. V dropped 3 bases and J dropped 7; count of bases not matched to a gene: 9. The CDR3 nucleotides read TGTGCCAGCAGTGAGGAGGGACAGGGGAGTCAAAATTCACCCCTCCACTTT. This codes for CASSEEGQGSQNSPLHF.

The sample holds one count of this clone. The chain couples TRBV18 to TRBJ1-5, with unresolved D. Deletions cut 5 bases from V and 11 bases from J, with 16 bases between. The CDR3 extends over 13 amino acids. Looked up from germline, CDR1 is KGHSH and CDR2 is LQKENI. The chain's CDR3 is CASSVGLDGAQHF. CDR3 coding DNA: TGTGCCAGCTCAGTAGGACTGGACGGGGCCCAGCATTTT. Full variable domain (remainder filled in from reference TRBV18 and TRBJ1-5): NAGVMQNPRHLVRRRGQEARLRCSPMKGHSHVYWYRQLPEEGLKFMVYLQKENIIDESGMPKERFSAEFPKEGPSILRIQQVVRGDSAAYFCASSVGLDGAQHFGDGTRLSIL.

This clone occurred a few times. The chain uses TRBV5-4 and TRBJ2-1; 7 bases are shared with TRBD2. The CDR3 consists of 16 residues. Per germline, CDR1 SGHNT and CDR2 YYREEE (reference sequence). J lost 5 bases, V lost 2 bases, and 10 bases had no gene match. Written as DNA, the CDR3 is TGTGCCAGCAGCTTCCCCCCGGGACTACAAAACAATGAGCAGTTCTTC. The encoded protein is CASSFPPGLQNNEQFF. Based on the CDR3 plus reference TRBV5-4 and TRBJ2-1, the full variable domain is ETGVTQSPTHLIKTRGQQVTLRCSSQSGHNTVSWYQQALGQGPQFIFQYYREEENGRGNFPPRFSGLQFPNYSSELNVNALELDDSALYLCASSFPPGLQNNEQFFGPGTRLTVL.

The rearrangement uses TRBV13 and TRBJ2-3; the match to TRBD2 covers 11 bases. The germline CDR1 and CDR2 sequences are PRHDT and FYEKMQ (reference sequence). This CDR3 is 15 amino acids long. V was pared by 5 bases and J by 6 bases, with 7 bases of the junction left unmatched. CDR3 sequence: CASSVSGGVLDTQYF. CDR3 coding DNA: TGTGCCAGCAGCGTTAGCGGGGGGGTCTTGGATACGCAGTATTTT.